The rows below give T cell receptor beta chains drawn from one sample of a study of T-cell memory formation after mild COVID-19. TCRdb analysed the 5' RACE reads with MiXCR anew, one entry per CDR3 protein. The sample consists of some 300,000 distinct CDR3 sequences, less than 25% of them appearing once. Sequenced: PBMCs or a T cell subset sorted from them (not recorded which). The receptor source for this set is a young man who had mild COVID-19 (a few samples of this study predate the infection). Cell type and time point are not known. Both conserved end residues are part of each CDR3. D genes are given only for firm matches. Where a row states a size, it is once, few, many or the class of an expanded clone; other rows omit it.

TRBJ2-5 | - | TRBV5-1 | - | TGCGCCAGCAGCTTGGAGTACCCCCAAGAGACCCAGTACTTC | CASSLEYPQETQYF
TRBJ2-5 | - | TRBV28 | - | TGTGCCAGCACCGGCCGTGGGAAAGAGACCCAGTACTTC | CASTGRGKETQYF
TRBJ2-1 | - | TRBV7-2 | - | TGTGCCAGCAGCTTACAGGTCCAGCGCAATGAGCAGTTCTTC | CASSLQVQRNEQFF
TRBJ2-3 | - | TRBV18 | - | TGTGCCAGCCTAAACACAGATACGCAGTATTTT | CASLNTDTQYF
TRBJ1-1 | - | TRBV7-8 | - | TGTGCCAGCAGCTCGGGAGGGAACCCGAGCGAGTACACTGAAGCTTTCTTT | CASSSGGNPSEYTEAFF
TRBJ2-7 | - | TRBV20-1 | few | TGCAGTGCTACGGACTGGCGGGGTTCCTACGAGCAGTACTTC | CSATDWRGSYEQYF
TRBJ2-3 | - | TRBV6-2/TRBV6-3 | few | TGTGCCAGCAGCCCTTTTGATGATACGCAGTATTTT | CASSPFDDTQYF
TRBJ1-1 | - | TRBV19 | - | TGTGCCACCGCTCTTCACCCCGGGGGGCTGGACACTGAAGCTTTCTTT | CATALHPGGLDTEAFF
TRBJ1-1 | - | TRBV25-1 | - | TGTGCCAGCAGTGAATTTGGACAATATGAAGCTTTCTTT | CASSEFGQYEAFF
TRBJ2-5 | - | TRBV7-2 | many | TGTGCCAGCAGCTTAGGTGGGGGGCGAGAGACCCAGTACTTC | CASSLGGGRETQYF
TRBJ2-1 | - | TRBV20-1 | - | TGCAGTGCTAGAGCCCCCGGGGATGAGCAGTTCTTC | CSARAPGDEQFF
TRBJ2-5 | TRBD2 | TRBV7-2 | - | TGTGCCAGCATCCTCGGGGGGGCAGAGACCCAGTACTTC | CASILGGAETQYF
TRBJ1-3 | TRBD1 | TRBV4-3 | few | TGCGCCAGCAGCCTAGATCTTCAGGGGGCTGGAAACACCATATATTTT | CASSLDLQGAGNTIYF
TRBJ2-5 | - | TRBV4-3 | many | TGCGCCAGCAGCCTGTACTCGGGGGCAGAGGAGACCCAGTACTTC | CASSLYSGAEETQYF
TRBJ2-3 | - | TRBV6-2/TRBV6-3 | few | TGTGCCAGCAGTACATCCGGGACTTTCTTTTTGATGGATACGCAGTATTTT | CASSTSGTFFLMDTQYF
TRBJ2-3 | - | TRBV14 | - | TGTGCCAGCAGCCAAGATTCACCAGAGACGTGGGTTTATGATACGCAGTATTTT | CASSQDSPETWVYDTQYF
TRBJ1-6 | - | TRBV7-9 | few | TGTGCCAGCAGCCCTACGGTGACAATAAATTCACCCCTCCACTTT | CASSPTVTINSPLHF
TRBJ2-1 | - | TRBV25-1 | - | TGTGCCAGCAATCCCATGCAGGAGCAGTTCTTC | CASNPMQEQFF
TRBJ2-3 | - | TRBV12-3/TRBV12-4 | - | TGTGCCAGCAGTCCCCCCTCAGGGGTCGCAGATACGCAGTATTTT | CASSPPSGVADTQYF
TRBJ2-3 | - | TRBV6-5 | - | TGTGCCAGCAGTTCCTGGACAGATACGCAGTATTTT | CASSSWTDTQYF
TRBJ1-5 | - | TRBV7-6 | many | TGTGCCAGCAGCCTATCCGGGACATCAAATCAGCCCCAGCATTTT | CASSLSGTSNQPQHF
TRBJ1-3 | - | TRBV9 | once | TGTGCCAGCAGCGTAGATCCAGGGCCCTTCTCTGGAAACACCATATATTTT | CASSVDPGPFSGNTIYF
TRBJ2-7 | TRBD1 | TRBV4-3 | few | TGCGCCAGCAGCCAAGATTCAGGGGGCTCCTACGAGCAGTACTTC | CASSQDSGGSYEQYF
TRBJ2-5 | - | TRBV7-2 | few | TGTGCCAGCAGCTTCGGGTCGGGGCCTTTTGGCAAGACCCAGTACTTC | CASSFGSGPFGKTQYF
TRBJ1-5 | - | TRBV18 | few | TGTGCCAGCTCACAAGACGCGGATCAGCCCCAGCATTTT | CASSQDADQPQHF
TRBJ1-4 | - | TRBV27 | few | TGTGCCAGCAGTTTATCAGCCCTGCGGCCGGAAAAACTGTTTTTT | CASSLSALRPEKLFF
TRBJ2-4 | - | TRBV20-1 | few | TGCAGTGCAGTCTTGGGGGGTGGCATTCAGTACTTC | CSAVLGGGIQYF
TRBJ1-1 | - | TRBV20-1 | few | TGCAGTGCTAGACTTGGACTGGAGAACACTGAAGCTTTCTTT | CSARLGLENTEAFF
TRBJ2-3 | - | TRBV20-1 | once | TGCAGTGCTAGAGATCAGGACCCCACAGATACGCAGTATTTT | CSARDQDPTDTQYF
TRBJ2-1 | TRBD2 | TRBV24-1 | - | TGTGCCACCAGTGATTCGTGGGAGCGGGGGGAAAATGAGCAGTTCTTC | CATSDSWERGENEQFF
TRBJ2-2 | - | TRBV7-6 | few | TGTGCCAGCAGTCAGACAGGCGGTGTGACCACCGGGGAGCTGTTTTTT | CASSQTGGVTTGELFF
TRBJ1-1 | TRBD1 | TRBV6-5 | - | TGTGCCAGCAGTAGGACAGGGGATTTCGTTTCTGAAGCTTTCTTT | CASSRTGDFVSEAFF
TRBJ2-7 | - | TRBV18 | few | TGTGCCAGCCGGGTGGCCGGCTCCTACGAGCAGTACTTC | CASRVAGSYEQYF
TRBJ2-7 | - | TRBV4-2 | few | TGTGCCAGCAGCCAAGAAAGCGGTGGAGGCTACGAGCAGTACTTC | CASSQESGGGYEQYF
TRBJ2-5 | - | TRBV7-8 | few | TGTGCCAGCAGCCCCCTACCGGGTCTCCCAACGGAGACCCAGTACTTC | CASSPLPGLPTETQYF
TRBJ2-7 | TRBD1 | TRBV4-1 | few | TGCGCCAGCAGCCAGGTGACAGGGAGCTCCTACGAGCAGTACTTC | CASSQVTGSSYEQYF
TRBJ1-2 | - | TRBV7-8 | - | TGTGCCACAGGGGATTATTATGGCTACACCTTC | CATGDYYGYTF
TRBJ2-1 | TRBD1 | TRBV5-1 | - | TGCGCCAGCAGCTTTATACGGGACAGAGCCAACAATGAGCAGTTCTTC | CASSFIRDRANNEQFF
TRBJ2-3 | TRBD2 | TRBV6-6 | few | TGTGCCAGCAGCCCTTGGCGGGGGGCTGGCACAGATACGCAGTATTTT | CASSPWRGAGTDTQYF
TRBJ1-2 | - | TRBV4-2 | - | TGTGCCAGCAGCCAAGATTCCCAGGGGCAGTTTGATGGCTACACCTTC | CASSQDSQGQFDGYTF
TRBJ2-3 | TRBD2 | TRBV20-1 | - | TGCAGTGCCCTGACTAGCGGGGGAATCAGTGGCACAGATACGCAGTATTTT | CSALTSGGISGTDTQYF
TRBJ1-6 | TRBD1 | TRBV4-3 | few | TGCGCCAGCAGCCAGGACAGGGGACGTGGTACACCCCTCCACTTT | CASSQDRGRGTPLHF
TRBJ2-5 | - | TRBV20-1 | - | TGCAGTGCTACCTTTCGCAGTCAAGAGACCCAGTACTTC | CSATFRSQETQYF
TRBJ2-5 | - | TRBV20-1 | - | TGCAGTGCCCGGGACAGCGGGGCGGAGACCCAGTACTTC | CSARDSGAETQYF
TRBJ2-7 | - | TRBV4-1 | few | TGCGCCAGCAGCCAGGGTACTAGCAGGACCTACGAGCAGTACTTC | CASSQGTSRTYEQYF
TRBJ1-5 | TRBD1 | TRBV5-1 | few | TGCGCCAGCAGCTTGGTCCCGGGACAGGGAAATAGCAATCAGCCCCAGCATTTT | CASSLVPGQGNSNQPQHF
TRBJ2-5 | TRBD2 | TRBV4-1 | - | TGCGCCAGCAGCCAAGTGGAGCGGGGGGAGACCCAGTACTTC | CASSQVERGETQYF
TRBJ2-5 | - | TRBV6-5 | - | TGTGCCAGCTCCATGAGGGGGGCCCAAGAGACCCAGTACTTC | CASSMRGAQETQYF
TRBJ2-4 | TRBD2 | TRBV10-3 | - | TGTGCCATCAGTCACGGGATCCCGGGAGGCAAAAACATTCAGTACTTC | CAISHGIPGGKNIQYF
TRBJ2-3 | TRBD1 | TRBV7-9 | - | TGTGCCAGCAGTCGGGACAGGGAATGGGCAGATACGCAGTATTTT | CASSRDREWADTQYF
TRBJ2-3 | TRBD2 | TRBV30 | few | TGTGCCTGGAGAGCGGGGGGGGATGCAGATACGCAGTATTTT | CAWRAGGDADTQYF
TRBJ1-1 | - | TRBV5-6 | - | TGTGCCAGCAGCTTGAAGGGGATGAACACTGAAGCTTTCTTT | CASSLKGMNTEAFF